This TCR beta chain appears in the sequencing data of a study of vaccination effects on CD4 cells after COVID-19. The authors isolated CD4+ T cells after around 9 days of culture. Subjects were given two BNT162b2 or mRNA-1273 vaccine doses. The CDR3 is 16 amino acids. V gave up 4 bases and J gave up 5 bases; unmatched junction bases: 11. The germline V gene has CDR1 MDHEN and CDR2 SYDVKM. On this clone: Its matching antigen is unknown.

Some clones are missing from TCRdb's copy, which holds only in-frame ones; the method was immunoSEQ multiplex PCR. Here the sample spans 50,000 to 60,000 clones, 78% being singletons. The sample consisted of CD4+ T cells from PBMCs cultured without peptide, taken after COVID-19 vaccination. V is TRBV28 and J is TRBJ2-5; 9 bases map to TRBD2. The clonotype originates from a human donor who received a COVID-19 vaccine. CDR3 in DNA: TGTGCCAGCAGTTCGCTAGCGGGACCCGGGAGGGAGACCCAGTACTTC. It encodes CASSSLAGPGRETQYF. Full variable domain (missing parts from reference TRBV28 and TRBJ2-5): DVKVTQSSRYLVKRTGEKVFLECVQDMDHENMFWYRQDPGLGLRLIYFSYDVKMKEKGDIPEGYSVSREKKERFSLILESASTNQTSMYLCASSSLAGPGRETQYFGPGTRLLVL.